One sample yielded the 8 T cell receptor beta chains listed below, sequenced in a study of immune heterogeneity within non-small cell lung tumors. Using 32 V and 13 J primers, multiplex PCR amplified TCR beta CDR3. MiXCR, run by TCRdb on the multiplex PCR reads, gives a single entry per CDR3 protein. This sample has 20,000 to 25,000 distinct CDR3 sequences, with approximately 30% found just once. Template material comprised bulk tumor genomic DNA at roughly 650 ng per sample. Biopsy collection occurred during surgery, with several far-apart biopsies per primary tumor. Curative operations were performed on patients who had untreated, newly diagnosed non-small cell lung cancer. Sequencing used lung tumor tissue. The receptor set was obtained from a man aged 35 to 55 with non-small cell lung cancer.

This clonotype has only one observation. The CDR3 does not close with the conserved phenylalanine or tryptophan, likely indicating a read error. This chain connects TRBV11-3 to TRBJ2-1, with D tentatively TRBD1 (5 bases). Per germline, CDR1 SGHNT and CDR2 YENEEA. Trimming took 10 bases from V and 5 from J, leaving 21 bases between them. This CDR3 has 15 amino acids. CDR3 coding DNA: TGTGCCACCAGTGGCCAGGGAATATTTGACAATGAGCAGTTCTTA. Encoded protein: CATSGQGIFDNEQFL.

Note on this clonotype: With a much larger clone just one base away, this may be a read error. The chain couples TRBV27 to TRBJ1-3; tentatively, D is TRBD1 (6 bases). The germline V and J ends were trimmed by 10 bases and 6 bases, with 13 bases remaining between them. CDR1 MNHEY and CDR2 SMNVEV come from the germline V gene (reference sequence). This CDR3 region has 12 residues. In DNA, the CDR3 is TGTGCCATAACAGGGTATCAAAACACCATATATTTT. Its protein is CAITGYQNTIYF.

This clonotype was recorded a few times. The CDR3 sequence: CASSLEHTDTQYF. DNA for the CDR3: TGTGCCAGCAGCTTAGAGCACACAGATACGCAGTATTTT. This sequence joins TRBV7-9 and TRBJ2-3; no clear D gene. V shed 1 base and J shed 2 bases, with 4 bases lying between them. Germline CDR1 reads SEHNR; CDR2 reads FQNEAQ (reference sequence). There are 13 residues in the CDR3. Based on the CDR3 plus reference TRBV7-9 and TRBJ2-3, the full variable domain is DTGVSQNPRHKITKRGQNVTFRCDPISEHNRLYWYRQTLGQGPEFLTYFQNEAQLEKSRLLSDRFSAERPKGSFSTLEIQRTEQGDSAMYLCASSLEHTDTQYFGPGTRLTVL.

This clonotype occurred a few times. The chain links TRBV7-9 to TRBJ2-3, with D possibly TRBD2 on 6 matching bases. CDR3 length equals 15 residues. Trimming took 3 bases from V and 1 from J, leaving 11 bases between them. Germline CDR1 and CDR2: SEHNR and FQNEAQ (reference sequence). The CDR3 DNA reads as TGTGCCAGCAGCTTGTGGGCGGGACGCACAGATACGCAGTATTTT. It codes for CASSLWAGRTDTQYF.

The rearrangement uses TRBV6-2 or TRBV6-3 and TRBJ2-3, with D maybe TRBD2 (7 bases). Deletions cut 2 bases from V and 4 bases from J, with 13 bases between. Germline lookup yields CDR1 MNHEY and CDR2 SVGEGT. The CDR3 length is 15 residues. CDR3 in amino acids: CASSYGRGRADTQYF. The DNA of the CDR3 is TGTGCCAGCAGTTACGGGCGGGGGCGGGCAGATACGCAGTATTTT.

The chain carries TRBV24-1 and TRBJ1-5; unclear D gene. Trimming left V 3 bases short and J 3 bases short, with 8 bases between. The CDR3 is 14 amino acids. CDR1 KGHDR and CDR2 SFDVKD come from the germline V gene. In DNA form, the CDR3 reads TGTGCCACCAGTGATCCGGGAGTCAATCAGCCCCAGCATTTT. Protein: CATSDPGVNQPQHF.

Within the sample, this clonotype is medium-sized. The chain links TRBV6-2 or TRBV6-3 to TRBJ2-1; D is uncertain. The ends were cut back, 2 bases at V and 6 bases at J, with 5 bases in the middle. Germline V CDR1 and CDR2: MNHEY, SVGEGT. The CDR3 is made up of 12 amino acids. The CDR3 sequence: CASSYATNEQFF. The CDR3 DNA sequence: TGTGCCAGCAGTTACGCGACCAATGAGCAGTTCTTC.

The sample holds a few counts of this clonotype. One end of the junction is discordant with germline, which a read error may explain. The chain recombines TRBV18 with TRBJ1-4; 10 positions match TRBD1. This CDR3 region has 15 residues. The germline CDR1 and CDR2 sequences are KGHSH and LQKENI. CDR3 amino acids: CASSPGQGPNGKLFF. The CDR3 coding sequence is TGTGCCAGCTCACCGGGACAGGGGCCTAATGGAAAACTGTTTTTT.